This TCR beta chain derives from a study of blood T cell repertoires in COVID-19. Study overall: Spain, Italy and the United States supplied samples that represented acute and convalescent COVID-19. PBMCs, B-cell-depleted T cells, or T cells provided the cDNA or gDNA that made up the material.

Germline CDR1 is KGHDR and CDR2 is SFDVKD. With V trimmed by 4 bases and J by 8 bases, 14 bases remained unmatched. This CDR3 region has 16 residues. In the original workflow: Estimated nucleated cell counts came from reference gene primer amplification. TCRdb's copy holds only in-frame clones and misses some; the assay was immunoSEQ multiplex PCR. Clone size and V and J calls were adopted from that table, with D and trimming inferred from the DNA. The top ten hold about 13% of the sample, which has tens of thousands of clones, 80% to 90% seen once. Sample: peripheral blood. This rearrangement joins TRBV24-1 to TRBJ1-2, with 8 bases fitting TRBD1. The sequence derives from a human donor in a cohort sampled during active COVID-19. The donor label of this sample is uncertain. CDR3 region: CATSDGPGTGRDGYTF. For the CDR3, the DNA is TGTGCCACCAGTGACGGCCCGGGGACAGGACGGGACGGCTACACCTTC.